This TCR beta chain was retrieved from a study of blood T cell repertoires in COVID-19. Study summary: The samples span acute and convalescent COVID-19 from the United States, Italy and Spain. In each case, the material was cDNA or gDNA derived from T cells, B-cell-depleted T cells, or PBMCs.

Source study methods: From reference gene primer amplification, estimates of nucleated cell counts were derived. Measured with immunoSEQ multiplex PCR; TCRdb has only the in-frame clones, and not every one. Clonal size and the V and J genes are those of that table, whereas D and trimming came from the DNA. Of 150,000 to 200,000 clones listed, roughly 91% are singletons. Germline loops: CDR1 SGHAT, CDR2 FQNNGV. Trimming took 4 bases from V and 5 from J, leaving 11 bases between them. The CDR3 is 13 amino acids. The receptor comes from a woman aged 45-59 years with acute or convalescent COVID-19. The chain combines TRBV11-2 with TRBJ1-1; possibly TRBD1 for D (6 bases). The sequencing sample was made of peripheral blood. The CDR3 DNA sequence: TGTGCCAGCAGCTGGGGGAGGGGGACTGAAGCTTTCTTT. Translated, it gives CASSWGRGTEAFF.